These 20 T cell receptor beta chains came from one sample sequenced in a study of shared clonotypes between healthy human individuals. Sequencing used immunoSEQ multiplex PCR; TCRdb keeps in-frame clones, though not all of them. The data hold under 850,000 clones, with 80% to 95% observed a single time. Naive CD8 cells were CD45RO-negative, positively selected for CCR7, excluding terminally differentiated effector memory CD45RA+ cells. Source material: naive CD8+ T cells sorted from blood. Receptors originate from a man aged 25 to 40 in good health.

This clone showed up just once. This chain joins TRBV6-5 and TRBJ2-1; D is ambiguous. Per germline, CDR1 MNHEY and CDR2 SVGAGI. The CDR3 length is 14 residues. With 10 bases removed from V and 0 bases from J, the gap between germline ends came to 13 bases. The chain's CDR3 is CATGQPSSYNEQFF. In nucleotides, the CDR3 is TGTGCCACCGGCCAGCCTAGCTCCTACAATGAGCAGTTCTTC.

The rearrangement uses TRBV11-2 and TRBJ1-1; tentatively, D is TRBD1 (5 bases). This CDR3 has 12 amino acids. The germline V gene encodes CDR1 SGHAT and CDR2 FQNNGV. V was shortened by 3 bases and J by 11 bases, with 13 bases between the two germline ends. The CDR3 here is CASSLGEIGAFF. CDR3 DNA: TGTGCCAGCAGCTTGGGGGAGATTGGGGCTTTCTTT.

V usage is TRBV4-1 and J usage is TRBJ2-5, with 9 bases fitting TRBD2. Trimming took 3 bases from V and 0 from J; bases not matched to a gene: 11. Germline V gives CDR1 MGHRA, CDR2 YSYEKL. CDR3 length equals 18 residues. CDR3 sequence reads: CASSQTTSGGGYQETQYF. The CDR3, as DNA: TGCGCCAGCAGCCAGACGACTAGCGGAGGGGGGTACCAAGAGACCCAGTACTTC.

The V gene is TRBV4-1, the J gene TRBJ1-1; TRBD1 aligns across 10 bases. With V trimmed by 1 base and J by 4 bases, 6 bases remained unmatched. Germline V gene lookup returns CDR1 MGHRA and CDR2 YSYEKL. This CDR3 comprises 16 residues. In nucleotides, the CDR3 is TGCGCCAGCAGCCAAGTGACAGGGGGCGCGGGCACTGAAGCTTTCTTT. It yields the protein CASSQVTGGAGTEAFF.

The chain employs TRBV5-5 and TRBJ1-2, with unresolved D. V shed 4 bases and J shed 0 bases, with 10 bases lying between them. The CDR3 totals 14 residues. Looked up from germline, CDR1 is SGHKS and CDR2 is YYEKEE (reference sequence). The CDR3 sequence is CASSGWQPNYGYTF. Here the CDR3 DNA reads TGTGCCAGCAGCGGGTGGCAGCCTAACTATGGCTACACCTTC.

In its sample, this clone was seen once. CDR3 bases: TGCGCCAGCAGCCACGCTTGGGGGGAGAACACTGAAGCTTTCTTT. It codes for CASSHAWGENTEAFF. The J gene is TRBJ1-1, the V gene TRBV4-1; weak D call: TRBD1 (5 bases). CDR1 MGHRA and CDR2 YSYEKL come from the germline V gene. The CDR3 contains 15 residues. V was clipped by 3 bases and J by 1 base, with 12 bases between them.

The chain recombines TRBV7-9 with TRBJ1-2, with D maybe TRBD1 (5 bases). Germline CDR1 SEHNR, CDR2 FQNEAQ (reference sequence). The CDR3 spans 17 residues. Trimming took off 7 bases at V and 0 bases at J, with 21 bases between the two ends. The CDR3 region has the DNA TGTGCCAGCACCAACTCCAGGGAGATCGGACCTAACTATGGCTACACCTTC. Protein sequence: CASTNSREIGPNYGYTF.

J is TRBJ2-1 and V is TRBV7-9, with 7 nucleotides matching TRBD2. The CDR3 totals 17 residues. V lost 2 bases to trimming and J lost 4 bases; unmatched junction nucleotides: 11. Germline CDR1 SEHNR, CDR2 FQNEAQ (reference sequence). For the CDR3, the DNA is TGTGCCAGCAGCTTAAACCTGGGAGGGCCCCTTTACAATGAGCAGTTCTTC. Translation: CASSLNLGGPLYNEQFF.

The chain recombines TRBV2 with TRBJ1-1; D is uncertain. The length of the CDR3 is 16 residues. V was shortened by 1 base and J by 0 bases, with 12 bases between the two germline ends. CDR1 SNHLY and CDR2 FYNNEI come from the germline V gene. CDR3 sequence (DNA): TGTGCCAGCAGTGAAGGAGGAGGATCCTTGAACACTGAAGCTTTCTTT. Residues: CASSEGGGSLNTEAFF.

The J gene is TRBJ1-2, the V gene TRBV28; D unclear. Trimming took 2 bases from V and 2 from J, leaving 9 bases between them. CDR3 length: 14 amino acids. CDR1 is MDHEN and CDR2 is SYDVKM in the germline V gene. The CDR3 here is CASSLGRKNYGYTF. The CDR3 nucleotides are TGTGCCAGCAGTTTAGGCCGGAAAAACTATGGCTACACCTTC.

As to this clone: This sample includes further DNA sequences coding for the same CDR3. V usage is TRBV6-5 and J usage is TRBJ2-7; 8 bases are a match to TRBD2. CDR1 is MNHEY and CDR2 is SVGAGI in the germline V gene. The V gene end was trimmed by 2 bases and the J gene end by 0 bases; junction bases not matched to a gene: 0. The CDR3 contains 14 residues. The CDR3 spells CASSYSGGSYEQYF. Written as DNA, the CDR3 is TGTGCCAGCAGTTACAGCGGGGGCTCCTACGAGCAGTACTTC.

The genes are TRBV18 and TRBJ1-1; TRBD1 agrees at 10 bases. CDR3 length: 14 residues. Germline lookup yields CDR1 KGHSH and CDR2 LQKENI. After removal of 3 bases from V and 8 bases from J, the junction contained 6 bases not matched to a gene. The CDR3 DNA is TGTGCCAGCTCACCTGAGACAGGGGGCCAAGAAGCTTTCTTT. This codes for CASSPETGGQEAFF.

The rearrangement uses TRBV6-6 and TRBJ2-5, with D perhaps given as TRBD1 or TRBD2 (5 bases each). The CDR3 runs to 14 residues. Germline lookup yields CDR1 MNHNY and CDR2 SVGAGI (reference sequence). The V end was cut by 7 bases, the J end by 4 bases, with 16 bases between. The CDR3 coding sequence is TGTGCCAGCACCTACGGGGCAGGGCGAGAGACCCAGTACTTC. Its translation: CASTYGAGRETQYF.

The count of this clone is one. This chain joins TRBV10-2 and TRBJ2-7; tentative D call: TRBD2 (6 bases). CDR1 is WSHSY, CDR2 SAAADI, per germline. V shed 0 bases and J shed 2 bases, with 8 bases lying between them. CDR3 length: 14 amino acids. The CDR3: CASSESGGPYEQYF. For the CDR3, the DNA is TGCGCCAGCAGTGAGTCGGGAGGCCCCTACGAGCAGTACTTC.

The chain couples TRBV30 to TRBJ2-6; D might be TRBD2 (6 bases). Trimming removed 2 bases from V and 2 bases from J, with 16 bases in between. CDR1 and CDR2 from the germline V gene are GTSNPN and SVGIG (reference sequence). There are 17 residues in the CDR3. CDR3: CAWSSGVSRTGANVLTF. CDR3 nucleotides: TGTGCCTGGAGTTCGGGGGTTTCAAGAACTGGGGCCAACGTCCTGACTTTC.

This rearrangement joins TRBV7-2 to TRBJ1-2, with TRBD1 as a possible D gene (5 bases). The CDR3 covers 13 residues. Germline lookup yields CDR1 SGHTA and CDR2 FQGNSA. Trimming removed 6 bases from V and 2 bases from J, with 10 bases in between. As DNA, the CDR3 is TGTGCCAGCAGGCGGGACGGCAACTATGGCTACACCTTC. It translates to CASRRDGNYGYTF.

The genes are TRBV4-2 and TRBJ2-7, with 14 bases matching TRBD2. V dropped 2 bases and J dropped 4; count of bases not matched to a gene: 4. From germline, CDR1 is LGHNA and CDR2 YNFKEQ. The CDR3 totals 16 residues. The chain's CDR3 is CASSQPGLAGVYEQYF. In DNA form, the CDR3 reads TGTGCCAGCAGCCAACCGGGACTAGCGGGGGTTTACGAGCAGTACTTC.

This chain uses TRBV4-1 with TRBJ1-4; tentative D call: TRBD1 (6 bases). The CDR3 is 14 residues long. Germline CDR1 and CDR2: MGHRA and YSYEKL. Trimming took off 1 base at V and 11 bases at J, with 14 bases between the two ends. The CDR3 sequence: CASSQVVSDSKLFF. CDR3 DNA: TGCGCCAGCAGCCAAGTTGTCTCGGACAGTAAACTGTTTTTT.

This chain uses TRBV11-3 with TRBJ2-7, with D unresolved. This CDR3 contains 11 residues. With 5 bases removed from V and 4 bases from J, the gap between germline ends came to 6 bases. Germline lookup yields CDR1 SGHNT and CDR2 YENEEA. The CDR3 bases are TGTGCCAGCAGCGAAGGATACGAGCAGTACTTC. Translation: CASSEGYEQYF. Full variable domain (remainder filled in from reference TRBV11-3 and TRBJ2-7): EAGVVQSPRYKIIEKKQPVAFWCNPISGHNTLYWYLQNLGQGPELLIRYENEEAVDDSQLPKDRFSAERLKGVDSTLKIQPAELGDSAVYLCASSEGYEQYFGPGTRLTVT.

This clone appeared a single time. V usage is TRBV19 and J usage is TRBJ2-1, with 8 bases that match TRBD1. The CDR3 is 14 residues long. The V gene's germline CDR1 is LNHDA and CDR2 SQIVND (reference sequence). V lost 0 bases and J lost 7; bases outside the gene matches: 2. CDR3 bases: TGTGCCAGTAGTATAGAACAGGGGGTAAATGAGCAGTTCTTC. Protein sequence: CASSIEQGVNEQFF.